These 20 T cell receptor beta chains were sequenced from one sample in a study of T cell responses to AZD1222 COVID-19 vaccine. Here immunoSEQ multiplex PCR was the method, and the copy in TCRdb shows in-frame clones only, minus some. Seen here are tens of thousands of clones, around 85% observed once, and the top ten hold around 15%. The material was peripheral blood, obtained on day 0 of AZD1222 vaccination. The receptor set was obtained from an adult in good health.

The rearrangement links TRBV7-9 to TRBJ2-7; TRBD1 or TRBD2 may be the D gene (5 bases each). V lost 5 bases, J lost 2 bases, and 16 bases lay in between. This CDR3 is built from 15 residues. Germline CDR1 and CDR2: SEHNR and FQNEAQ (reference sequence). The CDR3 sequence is CASSPGTSPTYEQYF. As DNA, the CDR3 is TGTGCCAGCAGCCCCGGGACCTCGCCCACCTACGAGCAGTACTTC.

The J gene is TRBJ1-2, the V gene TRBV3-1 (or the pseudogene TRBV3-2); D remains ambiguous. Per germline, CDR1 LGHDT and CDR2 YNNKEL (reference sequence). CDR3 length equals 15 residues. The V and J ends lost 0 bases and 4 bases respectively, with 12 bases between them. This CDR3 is CASSQDFGRLYGYTF. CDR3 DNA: TGTGCCAGCAGCCAAGATTTCGGGAGACTCTATGGCTACACCTTC.

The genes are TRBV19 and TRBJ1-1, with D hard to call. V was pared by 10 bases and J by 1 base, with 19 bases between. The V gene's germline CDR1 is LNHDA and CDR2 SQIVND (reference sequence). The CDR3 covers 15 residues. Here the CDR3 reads CATKGPGRTNTEAFF. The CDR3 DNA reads TGTGCCACCAAGGGCCCCGGACGTACGAACACTGAAGCTTTCTTT. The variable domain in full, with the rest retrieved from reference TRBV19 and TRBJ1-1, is DGGITQSPKYLFRKEGQNVTLSCEQNLNHDAMYWYRQDPGQGLRLIYYSQIVNDFQKGDIAEGYSVSREKKESFPLTVTSAQKNPTAFYLCATKGPGRTNTEAFFGQGTRLTVV.

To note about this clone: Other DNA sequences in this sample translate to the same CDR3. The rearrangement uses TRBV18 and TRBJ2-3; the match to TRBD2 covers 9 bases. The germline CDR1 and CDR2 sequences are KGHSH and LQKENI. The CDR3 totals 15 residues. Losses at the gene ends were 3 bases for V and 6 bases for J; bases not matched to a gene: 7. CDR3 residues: CASSPGSGSRDTQYF. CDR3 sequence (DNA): TGTGCCAGCTCACCGGGTAGCGGGAGTCGGGATACGCAGTATTTT. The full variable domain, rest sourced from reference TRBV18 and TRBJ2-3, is NAGVMQNPRHLVRRRGQEARLRCSPMKGHSHVYWYRQLPEEGLKFMVYLQKENIIDESGMPKERFSAEFPKEGPSILRIQQVVRGDSAAYFCASSPGSGSRDTQYFGPGTRLTVL.

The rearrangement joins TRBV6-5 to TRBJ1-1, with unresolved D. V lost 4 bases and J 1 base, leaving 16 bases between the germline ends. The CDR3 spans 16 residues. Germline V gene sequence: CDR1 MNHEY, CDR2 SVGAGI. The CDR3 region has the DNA TGTGCCAGCAGTTTGGGAAGACCTCCCGGGAACACTGAAGCTTTCTTT. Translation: CASSLGRPPGNTEAFF.

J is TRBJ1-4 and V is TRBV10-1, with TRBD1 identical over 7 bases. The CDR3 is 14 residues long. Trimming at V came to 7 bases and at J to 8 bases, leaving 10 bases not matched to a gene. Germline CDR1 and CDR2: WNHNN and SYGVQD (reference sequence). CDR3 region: CASTSGGHDEKLFF. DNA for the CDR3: TGCGCCAGCACCTCAGGGGGTCATGACGAAAAACTGTTTTTT.

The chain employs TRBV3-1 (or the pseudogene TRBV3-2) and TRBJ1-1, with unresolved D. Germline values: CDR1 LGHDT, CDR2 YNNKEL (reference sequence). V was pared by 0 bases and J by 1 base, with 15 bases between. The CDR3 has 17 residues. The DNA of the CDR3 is TGTGCCAGCAGCCAAGAGTTCCTCCGGACGGGGAACACTGAAGCTTTCTTT. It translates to CASSQEFLRTGNTEAFF.

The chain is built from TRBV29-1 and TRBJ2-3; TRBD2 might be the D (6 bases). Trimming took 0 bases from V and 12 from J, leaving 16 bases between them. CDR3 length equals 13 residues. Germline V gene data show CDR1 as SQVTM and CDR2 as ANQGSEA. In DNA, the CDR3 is TGCAGCGTTGAAGATTGGGTCGGCGGGGCTCAGTATTTT. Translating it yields CSVEDWVGGAQYF.

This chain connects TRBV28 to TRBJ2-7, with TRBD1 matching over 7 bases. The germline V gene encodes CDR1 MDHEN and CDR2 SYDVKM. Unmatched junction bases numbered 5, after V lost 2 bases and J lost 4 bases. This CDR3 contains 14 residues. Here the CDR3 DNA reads TGTGCCAGCAGTTTACAGGGACAGATGTACGAGCAGTACTTC. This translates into CASSLQGQMYEQYF.

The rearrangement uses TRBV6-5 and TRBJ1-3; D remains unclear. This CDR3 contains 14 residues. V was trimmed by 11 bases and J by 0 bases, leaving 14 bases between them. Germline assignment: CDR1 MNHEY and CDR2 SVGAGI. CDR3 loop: CAARQDRSGNTIYF. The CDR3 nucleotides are TGTGCCGCAAGGCAGGACCGCTCTGGAAACACCATATATTTT.

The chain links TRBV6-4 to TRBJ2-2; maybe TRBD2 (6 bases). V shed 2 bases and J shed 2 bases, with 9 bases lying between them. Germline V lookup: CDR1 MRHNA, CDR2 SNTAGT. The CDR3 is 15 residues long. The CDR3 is CASSDTSTNTGELFF. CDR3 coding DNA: TGTGCCAGCAGTGACACTAGCACCAACACCGGGGAGCTGTTTTTT.

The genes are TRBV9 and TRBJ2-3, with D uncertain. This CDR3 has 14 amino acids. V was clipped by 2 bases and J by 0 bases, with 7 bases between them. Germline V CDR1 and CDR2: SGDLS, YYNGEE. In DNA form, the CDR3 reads TGTGCCAGCAGCGTTAGGGTTAGCACAGATACGCAGTATTTT. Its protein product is CASSVRVSTDTQYF.

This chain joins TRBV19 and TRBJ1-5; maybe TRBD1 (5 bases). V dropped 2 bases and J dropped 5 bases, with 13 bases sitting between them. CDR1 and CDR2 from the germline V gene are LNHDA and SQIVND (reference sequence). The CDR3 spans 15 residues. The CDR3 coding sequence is TGTGCCAGTAGTATAAGGCGAGGAGGGGATCAGCCCCAGCATTTT. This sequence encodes CASSIRRGGDQPQHF.

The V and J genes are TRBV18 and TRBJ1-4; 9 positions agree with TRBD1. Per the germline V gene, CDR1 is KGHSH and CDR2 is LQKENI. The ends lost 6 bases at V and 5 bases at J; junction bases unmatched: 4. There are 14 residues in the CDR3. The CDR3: CASSLTGGNEKLFF. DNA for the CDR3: TGTGCCAGCTCCCTGACAGGGGGGAATGAAAAACTGTTTTTT.

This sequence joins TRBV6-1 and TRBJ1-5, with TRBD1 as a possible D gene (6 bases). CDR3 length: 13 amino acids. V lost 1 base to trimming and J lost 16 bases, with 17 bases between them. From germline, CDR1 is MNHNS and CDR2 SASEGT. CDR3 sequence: CASSEDHRAPRHF. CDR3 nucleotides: TGTGCCAGCAGTGAAGACCACAGGGCCCCAAGACATTTT.

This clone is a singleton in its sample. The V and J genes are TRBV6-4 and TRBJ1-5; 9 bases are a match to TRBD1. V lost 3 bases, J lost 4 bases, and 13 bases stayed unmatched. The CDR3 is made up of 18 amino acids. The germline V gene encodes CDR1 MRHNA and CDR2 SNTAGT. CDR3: CASSEFVGTGKLNQPQHF. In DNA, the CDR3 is TGTGCCAGCAGTGAGTTCGTGGGGACAGGGAAATTGAATCAGCCCCAGCATTTT.

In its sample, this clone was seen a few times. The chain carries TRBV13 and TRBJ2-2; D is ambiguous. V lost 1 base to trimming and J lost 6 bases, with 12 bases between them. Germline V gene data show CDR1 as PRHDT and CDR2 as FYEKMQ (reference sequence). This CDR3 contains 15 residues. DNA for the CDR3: TGTGCCAGCAGCTTAGAAGGGAATCGGGCCGGGGAGCTGTTTTTT. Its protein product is CASSLEGNRAGELFF. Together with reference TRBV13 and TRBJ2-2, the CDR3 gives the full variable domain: AAGVIQSPRHLIKEKRETATLKCYPIPRHDTVYWYQQGPGQDPQFLISFYEKMQSDKGSIPDRFSAQQFSDYHSELNMSSLELGDSALYFCASSLEGNRAGELFFGEGSRLTVL.

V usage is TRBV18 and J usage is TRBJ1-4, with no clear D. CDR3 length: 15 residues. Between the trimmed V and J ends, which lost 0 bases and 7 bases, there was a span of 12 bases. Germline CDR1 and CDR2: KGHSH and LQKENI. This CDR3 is CASSPPSGSGEKLFF. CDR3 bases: TGTGCCAGCTCACCACCGTCAGGTTCAGGTGAAAAACTGTTTTTT.

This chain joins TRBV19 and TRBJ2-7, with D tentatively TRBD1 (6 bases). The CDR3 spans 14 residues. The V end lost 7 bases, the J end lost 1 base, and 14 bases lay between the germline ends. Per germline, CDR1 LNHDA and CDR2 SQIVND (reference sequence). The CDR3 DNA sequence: TGTGCCAGTAAATGGACAGCCGTTTCCTACGAGCAGTACTTC. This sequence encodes CASKWTAVSYEQYF.

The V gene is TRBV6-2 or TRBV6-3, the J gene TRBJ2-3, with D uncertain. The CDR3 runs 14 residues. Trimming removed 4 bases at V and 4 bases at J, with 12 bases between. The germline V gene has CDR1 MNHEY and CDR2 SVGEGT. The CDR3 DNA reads TGTGCCAGCAGTTCGCTGGGGAAGGCAGATACGCAGTATTTT. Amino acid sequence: CASSSLGKADTQYF.